The T cell receptor (beta chain) described here comes from a study of beta chain features in type 1 diabetes. In the case of this clone: No antigen is known for it.

Germline CDR1 SGHTA, CDR2 FQGTGA. This CDR3 contains 13 residues. The germline V and J ends were trimmed by 5 bases and 9 bases, with 11 bases remaining between them. General observations from the study: Patients with type 1 diabetes showed fewer VDJ junction insertions and more deletions.

Of the isolated RNA, all was reverse transcribed, and so the sequenced material was expressed TCRB transcripts. Measured with immunoSEQ multiplex PCR; TCRdb has only the in-frame clones, and not every one. The table lists 15,000 to 20,000 clones, 40% to 60% of them singletons. Stem cell-like memory, regulatory, central memory and naive CD4+ cells were sorted via CD45RO/CCR7/CD25/CD127/CD95/CD27. The V and J genes are TRBV7-3 and TRBJ1-6; D may be TRBD1 (6 bases). This TCR came from a man aged 18 to 29 in good health. Input material: stem cell memory CD4+ T cells from blood. CDR3 region: CASSPGQISPLHF. The CDR3 region has the DNA TGTGCCAGCAGCCCTGGACAGATTTCACCCCTCCACTTT.